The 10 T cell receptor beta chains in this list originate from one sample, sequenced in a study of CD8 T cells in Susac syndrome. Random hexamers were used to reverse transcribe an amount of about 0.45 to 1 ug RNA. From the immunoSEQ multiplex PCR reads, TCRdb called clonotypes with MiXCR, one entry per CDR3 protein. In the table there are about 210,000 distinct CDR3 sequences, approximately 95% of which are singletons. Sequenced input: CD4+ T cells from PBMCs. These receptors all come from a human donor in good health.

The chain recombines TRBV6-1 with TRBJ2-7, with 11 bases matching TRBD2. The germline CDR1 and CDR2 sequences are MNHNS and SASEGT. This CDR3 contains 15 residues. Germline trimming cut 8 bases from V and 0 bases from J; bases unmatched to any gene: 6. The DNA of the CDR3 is TGTGCCAGCGCTCGACTAGCGGGAAGCTCCTACGAGCAGTACGTC. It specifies CASARLAGSSYEQYV.

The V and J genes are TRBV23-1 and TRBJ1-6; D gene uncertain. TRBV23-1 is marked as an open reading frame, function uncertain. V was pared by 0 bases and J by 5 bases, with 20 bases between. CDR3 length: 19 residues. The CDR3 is CASSQSSGSKRDNNSPLHF. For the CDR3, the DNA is TGCGCCAGCAGTCAATCGAGCGGGAGCAAGCGAGATAATAATTCACCCCTCCACTTT.

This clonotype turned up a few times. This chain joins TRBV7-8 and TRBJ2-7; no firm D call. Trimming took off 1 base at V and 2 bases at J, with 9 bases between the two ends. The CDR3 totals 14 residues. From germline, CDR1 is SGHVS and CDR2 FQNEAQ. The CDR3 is CASSLGRTAYEQYV. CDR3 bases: TGTGCCAGCAGCTTAGGCAGGACGGCCTACGAGCAGTACGTC.

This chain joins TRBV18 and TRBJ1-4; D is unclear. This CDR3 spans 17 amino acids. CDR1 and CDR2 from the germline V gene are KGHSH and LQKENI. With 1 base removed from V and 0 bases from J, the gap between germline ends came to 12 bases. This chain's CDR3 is CASSPRSGKATNEKLFF. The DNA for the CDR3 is TGTGCCAGCTCACCACGATCTGGGAAAGCAACTAATGAAAAACTGTTTTTT. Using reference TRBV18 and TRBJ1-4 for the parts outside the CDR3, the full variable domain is NAGVMQNPRHLVRRRGQEARLRCSPMKGHSHVYWYRQLPEEGLKFMVYLQKENIIDESGMPKERFSAEFPKEGPSILRIQQVVRGDSAAYFCASSPRSGKATNEKLFFGSGTQLSVL.

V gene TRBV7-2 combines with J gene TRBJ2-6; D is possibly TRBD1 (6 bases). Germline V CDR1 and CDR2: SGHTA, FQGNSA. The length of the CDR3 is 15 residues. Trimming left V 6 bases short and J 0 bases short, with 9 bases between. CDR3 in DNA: TGTGCCAGCAGGGCGACAGGCTCTGGGGCCAACGTCCTGACTTTC. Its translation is CASRATGSGANVLTF.

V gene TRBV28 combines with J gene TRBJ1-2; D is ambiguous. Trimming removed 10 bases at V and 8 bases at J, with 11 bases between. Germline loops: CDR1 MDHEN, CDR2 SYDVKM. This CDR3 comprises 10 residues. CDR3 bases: TGTGCCATCGAGGCGGGGGGCTACACCTTC. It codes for CAIEAGGYTF.

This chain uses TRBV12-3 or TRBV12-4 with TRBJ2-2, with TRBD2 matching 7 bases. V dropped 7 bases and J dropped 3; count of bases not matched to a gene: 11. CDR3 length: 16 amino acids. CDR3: CASTLGGLHDTGELFF. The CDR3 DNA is TGTGCCAGCACCTTGGGAGGGTTGCACGACACCGGGGAGCTGTTTTTT.

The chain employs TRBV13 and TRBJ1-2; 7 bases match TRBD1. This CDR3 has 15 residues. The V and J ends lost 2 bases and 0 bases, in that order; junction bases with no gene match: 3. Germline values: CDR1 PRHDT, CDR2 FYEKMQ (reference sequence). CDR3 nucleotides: TGTGCCAGCAGCTTAAGCGACAGGGCTAACTATGGCTACACCTTC. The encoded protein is CASSLSDRANYGYTF.

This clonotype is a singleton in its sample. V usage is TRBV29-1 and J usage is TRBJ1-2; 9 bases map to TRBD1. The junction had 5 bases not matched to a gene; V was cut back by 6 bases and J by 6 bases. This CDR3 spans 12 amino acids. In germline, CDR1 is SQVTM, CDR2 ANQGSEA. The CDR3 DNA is TGCAGCGTGCGAGGGACAGGGCATGGCTACACCTTC. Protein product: CSVRGTGHGYTF.

The CDR3 DNA follows: TGCAGCGTCTTTAGACTAGGAGATGTCCAAGAGACCCAGTACTTC. This gives the protein CSVFRLGDVQETQYF. V gene TRBV29-1 combines with J gene TRBJ2-5; D might be TRBD2 (6 bases). Per the germline V gene, CDR1 is SQVTM and CDR2 is ANQGSEA. V was clipped by 6 bases and J by 1 base, with 18 bases between them. This CDR3 has 15 amino acids.